The sample holds a few counts of the clone carrying this T cell receptor (beta chain). Its target is not known. Germline values: CDR1 SGHKS, CDR2 YYEKEE (reference sequence). V was trimmed by 0 bases and J by 0 bases, leaving 3 bases between them. This CDR3 is 13 amino acids long. The PCR used 60 Vbeta and 13 Jbeta primers. Method: immunoSEQ multiplex PCR; TCRdb's copy keeps in-frame clones and lacks some. This sample has roughly 60,000 clones, with 60% to 80% found just once. These data come from a study of cytomegalovirus exposure and HLA in healthy donors. As for the study in general: The study placed roughly four fifths of its approximately 400 genotyped donors in the Caucasian-associated ancestry cluster. Findings and limits, study-wide: Earlier results showed most TCR beta V segments being productive about 87% or about 30% of the time.

Sequenced material: PBMCs. This receptor was identified in a woman aged 40-49 years in good health and CMV-seropositive. The chain is built from TRBV5-5 and TRBJ1-2; D is unclear. The CDR3, as DNA: TGTGCCAGCAGCTTGGTCGCTAACTATGGCTACACCTTC. This gives the protein CASSLVANYGYTF.